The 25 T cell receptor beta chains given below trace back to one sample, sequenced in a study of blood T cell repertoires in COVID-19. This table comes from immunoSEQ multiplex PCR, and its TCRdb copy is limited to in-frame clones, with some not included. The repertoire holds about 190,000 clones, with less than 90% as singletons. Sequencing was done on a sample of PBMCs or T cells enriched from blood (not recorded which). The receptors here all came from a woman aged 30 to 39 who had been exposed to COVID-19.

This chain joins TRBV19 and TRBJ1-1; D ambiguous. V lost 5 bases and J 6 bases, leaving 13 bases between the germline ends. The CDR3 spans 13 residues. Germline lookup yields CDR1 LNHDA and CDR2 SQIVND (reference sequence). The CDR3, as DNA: TGTGCCAGTAGTTCCGACTTGGTGTCTGAAGCTTTCTTT. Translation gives CASSSDLVSEAFF.

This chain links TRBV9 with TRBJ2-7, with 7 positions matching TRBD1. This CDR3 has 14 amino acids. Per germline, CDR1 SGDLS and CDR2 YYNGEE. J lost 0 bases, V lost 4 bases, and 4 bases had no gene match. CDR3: CASSPGTASYEQYF. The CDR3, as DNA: TGTGCCAGCAGCCCCGGGACAGCCTCCTACGAGCAGTACTTC.

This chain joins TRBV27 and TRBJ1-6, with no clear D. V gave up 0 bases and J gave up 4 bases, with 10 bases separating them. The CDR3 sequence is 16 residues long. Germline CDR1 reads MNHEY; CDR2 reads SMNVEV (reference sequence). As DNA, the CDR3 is TGTGCCAGCAGTTTATCCGCCCCCCTATATAATTCACCCCTCCACTTT. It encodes CASSLSAPLYNSPLHF.

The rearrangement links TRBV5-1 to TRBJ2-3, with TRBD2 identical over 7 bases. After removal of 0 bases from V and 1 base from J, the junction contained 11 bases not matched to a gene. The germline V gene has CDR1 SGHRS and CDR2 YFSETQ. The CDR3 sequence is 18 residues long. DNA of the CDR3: TGCGCCAGCAGCTTGGACATCCTAGCGGCGGGAGGCACAGATACGCAGTATTTT. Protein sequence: CASSLDILAAGGTDTQYF.

The CDR3: CASSSDRDINQPQHF. The CDR3, as DNA: TGTGCCAGCAGCTCGGACAGGGATATTAATCAGCCCCAGCATTTT. V usage is TRBV5-6 and J usage is TRBJ1-5; 8 bases agree with TRBD1. Trimming took 3 bases from V and 4 from J; bases not matched to a gene: 6. CDR1 and CDR2 from the germline V gene are SGHDT and YYEEEE. This CDR3 comprises 15 residues.

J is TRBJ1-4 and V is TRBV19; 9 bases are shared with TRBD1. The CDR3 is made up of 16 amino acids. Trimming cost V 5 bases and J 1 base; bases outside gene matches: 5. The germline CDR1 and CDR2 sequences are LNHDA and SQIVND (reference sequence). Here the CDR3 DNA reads TGTGCCAGTAGTGGGACAGGGAAGATAACTAATGAAAAACTGTTTTTT. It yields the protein CASSGTGKITNEKLFF. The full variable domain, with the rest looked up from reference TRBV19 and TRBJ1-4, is DGGITQSPKYLFRKEGQNVTLSCEQNLNHDAMYWYRQDPGQGLRLIYYSQIVNDFQKGDIAEGYSVSREKKESFPLTVTSAQKNPTAFYLCASSGTGKITNEKLFFGSGTQLSVL.

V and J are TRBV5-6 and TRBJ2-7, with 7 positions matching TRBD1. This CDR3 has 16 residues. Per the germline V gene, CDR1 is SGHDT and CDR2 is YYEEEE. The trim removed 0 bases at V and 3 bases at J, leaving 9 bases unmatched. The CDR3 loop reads CASSLVDTGDGYEQYF. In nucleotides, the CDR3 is TGTGCCAGCAGCTTGGTGGACACAGGGGACGGCTACGAGCAGTACTTC.

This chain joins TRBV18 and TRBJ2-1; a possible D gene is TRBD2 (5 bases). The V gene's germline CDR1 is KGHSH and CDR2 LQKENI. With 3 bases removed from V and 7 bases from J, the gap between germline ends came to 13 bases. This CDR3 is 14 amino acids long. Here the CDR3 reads CASSPVTRGNEQFF. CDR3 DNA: TGTGCCAGCTCACCCGTAACTAGAGGGAATGAGCAGTTCTTC. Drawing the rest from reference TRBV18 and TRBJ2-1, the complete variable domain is NAGVMQNPRHLVRRRGQEARLRCSPMKGHSHVYWYRQLPEEGLKFMVYLQKENIIDESGMPKERFSAEFPKEGPSILRIQQVVRGDSAAYFCASSPVTRGNEQFFGPGTRLTVL.

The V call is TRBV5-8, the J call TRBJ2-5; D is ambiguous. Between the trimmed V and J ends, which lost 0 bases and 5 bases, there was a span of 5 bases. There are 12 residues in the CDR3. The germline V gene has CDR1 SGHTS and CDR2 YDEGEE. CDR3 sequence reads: CASSLAIETQYF. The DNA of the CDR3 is TGTGCCAGCAGCTTGGCCATTGAGACCCAGTACTTC.

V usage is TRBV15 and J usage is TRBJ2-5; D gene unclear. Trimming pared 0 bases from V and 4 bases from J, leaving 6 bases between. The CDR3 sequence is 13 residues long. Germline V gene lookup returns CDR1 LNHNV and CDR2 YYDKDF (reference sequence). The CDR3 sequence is CATSRDLLETQYF. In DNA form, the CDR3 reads TGTGCCACCAGCAGAGATCTCTTAGAGACCCAGTACTTC.

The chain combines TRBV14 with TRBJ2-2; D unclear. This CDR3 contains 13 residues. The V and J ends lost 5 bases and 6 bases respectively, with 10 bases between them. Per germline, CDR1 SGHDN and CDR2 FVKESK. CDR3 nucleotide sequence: TGTGCCAGCAGCTTAGTCCATCCCGGGGAGCTGTTTTTT. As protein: CASSLVHPGELFF.

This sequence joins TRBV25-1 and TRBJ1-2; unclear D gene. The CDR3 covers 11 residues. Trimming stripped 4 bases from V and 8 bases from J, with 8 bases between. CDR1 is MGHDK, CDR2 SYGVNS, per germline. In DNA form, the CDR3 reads TGTGCCAGCAGTGCCGGTCGGGGCTACACCTTC. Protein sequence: CASSAGRGYTF.

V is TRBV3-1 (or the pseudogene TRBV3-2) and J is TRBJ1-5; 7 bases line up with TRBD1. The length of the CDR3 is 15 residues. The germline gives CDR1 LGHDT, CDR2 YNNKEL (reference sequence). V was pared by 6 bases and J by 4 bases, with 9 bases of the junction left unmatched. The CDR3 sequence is CASSPGTVPNQPQHF. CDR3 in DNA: TGTGCCAGCAGTCCCGGGACAGTCCCAAATCAGCCCCAGCATTTT.

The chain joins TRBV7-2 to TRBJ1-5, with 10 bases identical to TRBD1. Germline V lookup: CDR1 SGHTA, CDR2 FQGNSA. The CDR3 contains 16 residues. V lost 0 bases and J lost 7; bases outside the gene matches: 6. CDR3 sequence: CASSLAGTGEGQPQHF. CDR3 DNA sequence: TGTGCCAGCAGCTTAGCCGGGACAGGGGAGGGCCAGCCCCAGCATTTT.

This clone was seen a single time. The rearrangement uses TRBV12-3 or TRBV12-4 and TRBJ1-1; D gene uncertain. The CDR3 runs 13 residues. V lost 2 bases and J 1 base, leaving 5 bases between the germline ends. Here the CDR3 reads CASSLYRNTEAFF. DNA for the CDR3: TGTGCCAGCAGTTTATATCGGAACACTGAAGCTTTCTTT.

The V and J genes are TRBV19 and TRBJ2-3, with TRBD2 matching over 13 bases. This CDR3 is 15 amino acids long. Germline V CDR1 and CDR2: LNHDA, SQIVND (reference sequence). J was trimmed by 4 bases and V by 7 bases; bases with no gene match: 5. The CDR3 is CASTTSGGYSDTQYF. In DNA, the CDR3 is TGTGCCAGTACGACTAGCGGGGGGTACTCAGATACGCAGTATTTT.

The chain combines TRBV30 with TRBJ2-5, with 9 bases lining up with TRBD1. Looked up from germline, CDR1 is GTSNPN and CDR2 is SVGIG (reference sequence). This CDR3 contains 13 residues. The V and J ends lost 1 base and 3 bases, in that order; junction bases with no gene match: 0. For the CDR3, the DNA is TGTGCCTGGAGTGGGACAGGGGAAGAGACCCAGTACTTC. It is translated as CAWSGTGEETQYF. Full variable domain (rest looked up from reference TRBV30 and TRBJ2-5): SQTIHQWPATLVQPVGSPLSLECTVEGTSNPNLYWYRQAAGRGLQLLFYSVGIGQISSEVPQNLSASRPQDRQFILSSKKLLLSDSGFYLCAWSGTGEETQYFGPGTRLLVL.

The CDR3 loop reads CASSYSSGGRNTGELFF. CDR3 nucleotides: TGTGCCAGCAGTTACTCGAGCGGGGGGCGGAACACCGGGGAGCTGTTTTTT. The genes are TRBV6-2 or TRBV6-3 and TRBJ2-2; TRBD2 aligns across 9 bases. The trim removed 0 bases at V and 1 base at J, leaving 3 bases unmatched. CDR1 is MNHEY and CDR2 is SVGEGT in the germline V gene. The CDR3 is 17 amino acids.

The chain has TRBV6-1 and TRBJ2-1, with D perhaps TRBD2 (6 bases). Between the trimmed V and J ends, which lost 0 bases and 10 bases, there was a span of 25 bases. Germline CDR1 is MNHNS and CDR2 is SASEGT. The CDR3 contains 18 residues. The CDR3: CASSEAEVSFTASGEQFF. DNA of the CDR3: TGTGCCAGCAGTGAAGCGGAGGTTAGTTTTACCGCCAGCGGGGAGCAGTTCTTC.

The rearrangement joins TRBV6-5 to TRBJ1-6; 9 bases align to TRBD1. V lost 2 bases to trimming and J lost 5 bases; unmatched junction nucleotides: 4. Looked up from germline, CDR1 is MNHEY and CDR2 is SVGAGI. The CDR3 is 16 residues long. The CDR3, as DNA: TGTGCCAGCAGTTACCGAACAGGGGGCGATAATTCACCCCTCCACTTT. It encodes CASSYRTGGDNSPLHF.

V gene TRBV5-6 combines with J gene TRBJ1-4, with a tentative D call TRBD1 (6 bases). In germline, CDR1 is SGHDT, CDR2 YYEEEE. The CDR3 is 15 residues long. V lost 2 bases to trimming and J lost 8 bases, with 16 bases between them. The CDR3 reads CASSFLQGQKEKLFF. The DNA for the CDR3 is TGTGCCAGCAGCTTTCTACAGGGTCAAAAAGAAAAACTGTTTTTT.

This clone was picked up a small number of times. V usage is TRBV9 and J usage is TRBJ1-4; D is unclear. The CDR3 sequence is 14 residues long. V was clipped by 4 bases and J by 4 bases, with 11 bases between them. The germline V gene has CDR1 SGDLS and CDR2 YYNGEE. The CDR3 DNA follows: TGTGCCAGCAGCCCCCGTGGAGATAATGAAAAACTGTTTTTT. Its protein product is CASSPRGDNEKLFF.

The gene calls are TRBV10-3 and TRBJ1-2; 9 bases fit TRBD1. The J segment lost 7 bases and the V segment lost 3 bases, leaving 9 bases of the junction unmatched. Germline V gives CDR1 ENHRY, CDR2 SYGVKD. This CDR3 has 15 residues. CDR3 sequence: CAISERTGDLSGYTF. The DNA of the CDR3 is TGTGCCATCAGTGAAAGGACAGGGGATCTGAGTGGCTACACCTTC.

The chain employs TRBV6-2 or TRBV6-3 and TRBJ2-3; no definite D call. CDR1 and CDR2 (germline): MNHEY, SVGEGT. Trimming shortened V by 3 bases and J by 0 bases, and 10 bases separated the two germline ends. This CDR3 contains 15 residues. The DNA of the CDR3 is TGTGCCAGCAGTTATTTGACTCGTAGCACAGATACGCAGTATTTT. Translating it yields CASSYLTRSTDTQYF.

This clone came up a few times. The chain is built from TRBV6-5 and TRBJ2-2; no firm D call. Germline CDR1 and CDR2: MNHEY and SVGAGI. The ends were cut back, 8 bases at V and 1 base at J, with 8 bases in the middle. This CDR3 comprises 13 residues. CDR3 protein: CASFTVNTGELFF. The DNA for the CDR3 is TGTGCCAGCTTTACAGTGAACACCGGGGAGCTGTTTTTT.